Presented here are 13 T cell receptor beta chains from one specimen sequenced in a study of B cell selection in AIRE deficiency. Assay: immunoSEQ multiplex PCR; the TCRdb copy retains only in-frame clones and omits some. The sample includes about 26,000 clones, about 90% of them seen just once. Sorted regulatory T cells were CD4-positive, CD25-high and CD127-low or negative. The source material was CD4+CD25+ Tregs sorted from PBMCs. The receptors originated from a human donor in good health.

The chain combines TRBV4-3 with TRBJ2-1; weak D call: TRBD1 (6 bases). The CDR3 is made up of 17 amino acids. Trimming shortened V by 1 base and J by 7 bases, and 20 bases separated the two germline ends. Germline V lookup: CDR1 LGHNA, CDR2 YSLEER. The CDR3 bases are TGCGCCAGCAGCCAAGGGGCCGGACAGAGTAATGGGAATGAGCAGTTCTTC. This encodes CASSQGAGQSNGNEQFF.

This clone was observed once. The chain carries TRBV7-8 and TRBJ2-7; D gene ambiguous. Germline V gene data show CDR1 as SGHVS and CDR2 as FQNEAQ. This CDR3 contains 14 residues. The ends were cut back, 5 bases at V and 3 bases at J, with 14 bases in the middle. The CDR3 protein is CASSRPVGFYEQYF. The CDR3, as DNA: TGTGCCAGCAGCCGCCCGGTAGGGTTCTACGAGCAGTACTTC. The complete variable domain, with remaining parts taken from reference TRBV7-8 and TRBJ2-7, reads GAGVSQSPRYKVAKRGQDVALRCDPISGHVSLFWYQQALGQGPEFLTYFQNEAQLDKSGLPSDRFFAERPEGSVSTLKIQRTQQEDSAVYLCASSRPVGFYEQYFGPGTRLTVT.

The chain employs TRBV19 and TRBJ1-5; no clear D gene. V lost 8 bases to trimming and J lost 8 bases, with 16 bases between them. Germline CDR1 LNHDA, CDR2 SQIVND (reference sequence). This CDR3 is built from 13 residues. CDR3 nucleotide sequence: TGTGCCAGTTCAACGGACCGAGAGGAGCCCCAGCATTTT. Protein sequence: CASSTDREEPQHF. The variable domain in full, completed from reference TRBV19 and TRBJ1-5, reads DGGITQSPKYLFRKEGQNVTLSCEQNLNHDAMYWYRQDPGQGLRLIYYSQIVNDFQKGDIAEGYSVSREKKESFPLTVTSAQKNPTAFYLCASSTDREEPQHFGDGTRLSIL.

The rearrangement uses TRBV9 and TRBJ2-1; D remains ambiguous. CDR1 SGDLS and CDR2 YYNGEE come from the germline V gene. The length of the CDR3 is 13 residues. With 2 bases removed from V and 8 bases from J, the gap between germline ends came to 11 bases. The CDR3 bases are TGTGCCAGCAGCGTTGTTTCAGGCTATGAGCAGTTCTTC. This codes for CASSVVSGYEQFF.

This chain joins TRBV7-3 and TRBJ1-6; 9 bases line up with TRBD1. There are 15 residues in the CDR3. Germline CDR1 and CDR2: SGHTA and FQGTGA. Trimming at V came to 3 bases and at J to 7 bases, leaving 4 bases not matched to a gene. DNA for the CDR3: TGTGCCAGCAGCTTGACCGGGACAGGGAATTCACCCCTCCACTTT. Its protein is CASSLTGTGNSPLHF.

Here the CDR3 reads CASSTTGRIGINNSPLHF. DNA of the CDR3: TGTGCCAGTAGTACCACTGGACGGATCGGGATCAATAATTCACCCCTCCACTTT. This sequence joins TRBV19 and TRBJ1-6; D remains ambiguous. Trimming shortened V by 4 bases and J by 5 bases, and 21 bases separated the two germline ends. The CDR3 has 18 residues. From germline, CDR1 is LNHDA and CDR2 SQIVND (reference sequence).

The rearrangement uses TRBV29-1 and TRBJ2-7; tentative D call: TRBD2 (7 bases). Germline CDR1 is SQVTM and CDR2 is ANQGSEA. The CDR3 length is 12 residues. The ends were cut back, 3 bases at V and 6 bases at J, with 12 bases in the middle. The CDR3 sequence is CSVDAGAGEQYF. For the CDR3, the DNA is TGCAGCGTTGATGCGGGGGCCGGCGAGCAGTACTTC.

The chain links TRBV5-6 to TRBJ2-2; perhaps D is TRBD1 or TRBD2 (5 bases each). V lost 2 bases to trimming and J lost 5 bases, with 16 bases between them. Germline V lookup: CDR1 SGHDT, CDR2 YYEEEE. The CDR3 sequence is 16 residues long. CDR3 sequence reads: CASSFGSGTTTGELFF. CDR3 in DNA: TGTGCCAGCAGCTTTGGATCCGGGACCACGACCGGGGAGCTGTTTTTT.

This rearrangement joins TRBV10-2 to TRBJ2-7; 8 nucleotides match TRBD1. The V and J ends lost 7 bases and 3 bases, in that order; junction bases with no gene match: 11. The CDR3 is 15 residues long. From germline, CDR1 is WSHSY and CDR2 SAAADI. The CDR3 nucleotides are TGCGCCAGCACGTTGGCAGGGGGCCCCAACTACGAGCAGTACTTC. The encoded protein is CASTLAGGPNYEQYF.

The chain links TRBV10-3 to TRBJ1-2, with D possibly TRBD1 on 6 matching bases. Germline V lookup: CDR1 ENHRY, CDR2 SYGVKD. This CDR3 is built from 12 residues. The V gene lost 6 bases and the J gene lost 6 bases, with 11 bases spanning the gap. The CDR3 here is CAIRPGVHGYTF. The CDR3 DNA follows: TGTGCCATCAGGCCAGGGGTACATGGCTACACCTTC.

The J gene is TRBJ2-1, the V gene TRBV7-2; 9 bases are shared with TRBD1. Germline V gene sequence: CDR1 SGHTA, CDR2 FQGNSA. This CDR3 has 12 residues. Trimming removed 5 bases from V and 15 bases from J; junction bases left unmatched: 8. The DNA for the CDR3 is TGTGCCAGCAGCCACCGGGACAGGGAACCGTTCTTC. Translated: CASSHRDREPFF. The full variable domain, in which reference TRBV7-2 and TRBJ2-1 provide the parts outside the CDR3, is GAGVSQSPSNKVTEKGKDVELRCDPISGHTALYWYRQSLGQGLEFLIYFQGNSAPDKSGLPSDRFSAERTGGSVSTLTIQRTQQEDSAVYLCASSHRDREPFFGPGTRLTVL.

The chain joins TRBV2 to TRBJ1-2; 10 nucleotides agree with TRBD1. J was trimmed by 7 bases and V by 8 bases; bases with no gene match: 13. The germline gives CDR1 SNHLY, CDR2 FYNNEI. CDR3 length: 15 amino acids. The CDR3 sequence: CASPEETGGGFGYTF. For the CDR3, the DNA is TGTGCCAGCCCCGAGGAGACAGGGGGCGGTTTTGGCTACACCTTC.

The gene calls are TRBV4-1 and TRBJ2-5, with D unclear. V lost 1 base and J 2 bases, leaving 8 bases between the germline ends. The CDR3 is 14 residues long. Germline CDR1 is MGHRA and CDR2 is YSYEKL. This CDR3 is CASSQGLLQETQYF. In nucleotides, the CDR3 is TGCGCCAGCAGCCAAGGACTTTTACAAGAGACCCAGTACTTC.